The 3 T cell receptor beta chains given below trace back to one sample, sequenced in a study of shared clonotypes between healthy human individuals. Measured with immunoSEQ multiplex PCR; TCRdb has only the in-frame clones, and not every one. The sample yields about half a million clones, about four fifths seen once. Sequencing was done on a sample of PBMCs. The receptors derive from a woman aged 40 to 55 in good health. Some clones in this sample may be carry-over from other donors' samples.

This clone has only one observation. V is TRBV28 and J is TRBJ1-2, with a tentative D call TRBD1 (6 bases). Germline values: CDR1 MDHEN, CDR2 SYDVKM. This CDR3 contains 16 residues. The V end was cut by 3 bases, the J end by 7 bases, with 21 bases between. This chain's CDR3 is CASSLLFLTQGPGYTF. The DNA of the CDR3 is TGTGCCAGCAGTTTGTTGTTTCTTACACAGGGCCCTGGCTACACCTTC.

The V call is TRBV10-3, the J call TRBJ2-6; possible D gene TRBD1, 6 bases. There are 15 residues in the CDR3. Germline CDR1 ENHRY, CDR2 SYGVKD. With 4 bases removed from V and 3 bases from J, the gap between germline ends came to 10 bases. The CDR3 nucleotides are TGTGCCATCAGTGTAGGGGGTCGTGGGGCCAACGTCCTGACTTTC. This sequence encodes CAISVGGRGANVLTF.

The chain combines TRBV10-1 with TRBJ1-2; maybe TRBD1 (6 bases). The germline gives CDR1 WNHNN, CDR2 SYGVQD (reference sequence). The CDR3 is made up of 15 amino acids. V was trimmed by 6 bases and J by 1 base, leaving 15 bases between them. The CDR3 nucleotides read TGCGCCAGCAGGCAAAAGACAGGCGATAACTATGGCTACACCTTC. Protein sequence: CASRQKTGDNYGYTF.